These 17 T cell receptor beta chains were sequenced from one sample in a study of T cell repertoires in cytomegalovirus infection. TCRdb redid the calling of the reads with MiXCR, one entry per CDR3 protein. The data show about 700,000 distinct CDR3 sequences, roughly 33% seen once. No antigen has been assigned to these receptors. This specimen was cultured PBMCs, taken from culture after CMV antigen stimulation. Receptors were obtained from a human donor in good health (CMV status not recorded). Some clones in this sample may be carry-over from other donors' samples.

This clonotype was seen once. The V gene is TRBV6-6, the J gene TRBJ2-2, with a tentative D call TRBD2 (6 bases). The length of the CDR3 is 15 residues. The germline CDR1 and CDR2 sequences are MNHNY and SVGAGI (reference sequence). With 6 bases removed from V and 0 bases from J, the gap between germline ends came to 11 bases. For the CDR3, the DNA is TGTGCCAGCAGGATGGACTATGCGAACACCGGGGAGCTGTTTTTT. Amino acids: CASRMDYANTGELFF.

This CDR3 reads CASSLNRDSTYNEQFF. The CDR3 bases are TGTGCCAGCAGCTTAAACCGGGACTCCACCTACAATGAGCAGTTCTTC. The chain carries TRBV7-6 and TRBJ2-1, with a possible D match to TRBD2 (6 bases). CDR1 and CDR2 from the germline V gene are SGHVS and FNYEAQ. This CDR3 spans 16 amino acids. V dropped 2 bases and J dropped 2 bases, with 13 bases sitting between them.

The CDR3 protein is CASSFYRLAGASGTQYF. The DNA for the CDR3 is TGTGCCAGCAGCTTCTACCGACTAGCGGGGGCCTCTGGGACGCAGTATTTT. The gene calls are TRBV5-5 and TRBJ2-3, with 12 bases fitting TRBD2. The V segment lost 2 bases and the J segment 9 bases; nucleotides outside the gene matches: 13. The CDR3 sequence is 17 residues long. Per the germline V gene, CDR1 is SGHKS and CDR2 is YYEKEE (reference sequence).

In this sample, this clonotype turned up a few times. The V call is TRBV6-5, the J call TRBJ1-1; TRBD1 might be the D (5 bases). The CDR3 runs to 13 residues. Germline CDR1 is MNHEY and CDR2 is SVGAGI. Trimming took 5 bases from V and 5 from J, leaving 12 bases between them. Written as DNA, the CDR3 is TGTGCCAGCAGTAACCCGCAGGGAACTGAAGCTTTCTTT. It translates to CASSNPQGTEAFF.

The sample holds one count of this clonotype. This rearrangement joins TRBV19 to TRBJ1-1; no reliable D call. With 2 bases removed from V and 3 bases from J, the gap between germline ends came to 10 bases. This CDR3 is built from 14 residues. Germline CDR1 and CDR2: LNHDA and SQIVND (reference sequence). The CDR3 DNA reads as TGTGCCAGTAGTATAAACCTTCGATACACTGAAGCTTTCTTT. Translated, it gives CASSINLRYTEAFF.

In this sample, this clonotype turned up a few times. V usage is TRBV7-2 and J usage is TRBJ1-3, with D tentatively TRBD1 (6 bases). The CDR3 runs to 14 residues. In germline, CDR1 is SGHTA, CDR2 FQGNSA. Deletions cut 6 bases from V and 2 bases from J, with 11 bases between. The CDR3 region has the DNA TGTGCCAGCAGATACACAGGGACTGGAAACACCATATATTTT. Its protein is CASRYTGTGNTIYF.

The chain recombines TRBV7-2 with TRBJ2-1; D might be TRBD2 (6 bases). The germline CDR1 and CDR2 sequences are SGHTA and FQGNSA. The CDR3 has 15 residues. With 5 bases removed from V and 5 bases from J, the gap between germline ends came to 16 bases. This CDR3 is CASSTQGGENNEQFF. The CDR3 DNA follows: TGTGCCAGCAGCACCCAAGGCGGGGAAAACAATGAGCAGTTCTTC.

This CDR3 is CASSQRPTGVTDTQYF. The DNA of the CDR3 is TGCGCCAGCAGCCAACGACCGACGGGAGTCACAGATACGCAGTATTTT. The chain carries TRBV4-1 and TRBJ2-3; TRBD2 is a possible D gene (6 bases). Germline loops: CDR1 MGHRA, CDR2 YSYEKL. Trimming removed 2 bases from V and 2 bases from J, with 14 bases in between. The CDR3 runs to 16 residues.

The V call is TRBV4-2, the J call TRBJ1-6, with a tentative D call TRBD1 (5 bases). Deletions cut 1 base from V and 4 bases from J, with 5 bases between. This CDR3 is built from 14 residues. Germline CDR1 is LGHNA and CDR2 is YNFKEQ. The chain's CDR3 is CASSQGQYNSPLHF. The CDR3 coding sequence is TGTGCCAGCAGCCAAGGACAGTATAATTCACCCCTCCACTTT.

This clonotype has just one count. This sequence joins TRBV2 and TRBJ1-2; maybe TRBD1 (6 bases). The CDR3 length is 14 residues. Germline V gene lookup returns CDR1 SNHLY and CDR2 FYNNEI. V dropped 5 bases and J dropped 10 bases, with 20 bases sitting between them. CDR3 in amino acids: CASSFLGQSDAYTF. As DNA, the CDR3 is TGTGCCAGCAGTTTCCTCGGACAGTCCGATGCCTACACCTTC.

This chain joins TRBV11-2 and TRBJ1-1, with D tentatively TRBD1 (5 bases). The germline V and J ends were trimmed by 5 bases and 6 bases, with 13 bases remaining between them. The CDR3 loop spans 13 amino acids. Germline V gives CDR1 SGHAT, CDR2 FQNNGV. CDR3 bases: TGTGCCAGCAGCGAAGGGACGGGGTCTGAAGCTTTCTTT. This encodes CASSEGTGSEAFF.

There are a few counts of this clonotype. This chain joins TRBV6-1 and TRBJ2-3; 8 bases agree with TRBD2. V was pared by 8 bases and J by 2 bases, with 9 bases of the junction left unmatched. Germline V gives CDR1 MNHNS, CDR2 SASEGT. This CDR3 is built from 15 residues. The CDR3 loop is CASRGERGNTDTQYF. The CDR3 DNA is TGTGCCAGCCGCGGGGAGCGGGGGAACACAGATACGCAGTATTTT.

This clonotype occurred many times. The gene calls are TRBV7-2 and TRBJ2-5; no reliable D call. CDR3 length: 13 residues. V was pared by 5 bases and J by 5 bases, with 12 bases between. From germline, CDR1 is SGHTA and CDR2 FQGNSA. Here the CDR3 reads CASSHLYGETQYF. The CDR3 bases are TGTGCCAGCAGCCACTTGTATGGGGAGACCCAGTACTTC.

The V call is TRBV12-3 or TRBV12-4, the J call TRBJ1-1; D is unclear. This CDR3 contains 15 residues. V gave up 6 bases and J gave up 5 bases, with 19 bases separating them. The CDR3 region is CASRRDYPTRTEAFF. CDR3 sequence (DNA): TGTGCCAGCAGGCGGGATTACCCTACCCGGACTGAAGCTTTCTTT.

A few counts support this clonotype. The genes are TRBV7-2 and TRBJ2-7; D possibly matches TRBD1 or TRBD2 (6 bases each). The CDR3 has 15 residues. Looked up from germline, CDR1 is SGHTA and CDR2 is FQGNSA. V gave up 6 bases and J gave up 1 base, with 16 bases separating them. CDR3 DNA: TGTGCCAGCAGTACCGACAGGAGGGGATCCTACGAGCAGTACTTC. It specifies CASSTDRRGSYEQYF.

J is TRBJ2-1 and V is TRBV18, with unresolved D. The germline V gene has CDR1 KGHSH and CDR2 LQKENI. Between the trimmed V and J ends, which lost 4 bases and 7 bases, there was a span of 14 bases. This CDR3 region has 14 residues. This chain's CDR3 is CASSRGALGNEQFF. CDR3 bases: TGTGCCAGCTCACGAGGCGCTCTGGGGAATGAGCAGTTCTTC.

This clonotype was seen once. The chain uses TRBV12-3 or TRBV12-4 and TRBJ2-7; no clear D. The CDR3 loop spans 12 amino acids. Trimming left V 6 bases short and J 4 bases short, with 10 bases between. This chain's CDR3 is CASSNVAYEQYF. CDR3 bases: TGTGCCAGCAGCAACGTTGCATACGAGCAGTACTTC.